The clone carrying this TCR beta chain has a single count. Cohorts were assigned according to the clinical history that participants reported. This entry is derived from a study of blood T cell repertoires in COVID-19. Study background: Acute-phase and convalescent COVID-19 samples originated in the United States, Italy and Spain.

Per the original data handling: Using reference gene primer amplification, nucleated cell counts were estimated. Here immunoSEQ multiplex PCR was the method, and the copy in TCRdb shows in-frame clones only, minus some. The V and J calls and the clone size are those of that table, but D and trimming were determined from the DNA. The repertoire has just over 300,000 clones, 80% to 90% of them found once; the top ten carry roughly 2%. Sequencing was carried out using PBMCs or T cells enriched from blood (not recorded which). The source of this sequence is a man between 25 and 39 years old who had recovered from COVID-19.

The CDR3 loop reads CASSQVPGWIHEQYF. As DNA, the CDR3 is TGTGCCAGCAGCCAAGTGCCAGGGTGGATCCACGAGCAGTACTTC. V usage is TRBV3-1 (or the pseudogene TRBV3-2) and J usage is TRBJ2-7, with D tentatively TRBD1 (5 bases). Per germline, CDR1 LGHDT and CDR2 YNNKEL (reference sequence). The CDR3 totals 15 residues. V was trimmed by 1 base and J by 5 bases, leaving 15 bases between them.